This T cell receptor (beta chain) is from a study of cytomegalovirus exposure and HLA in healthy donors. Study results and caveats: When analyzed later, the rates of TCR association showed variation by HLA locus, with DRB1 the most and HLA-C the fewest. In vitro work confirmed that three CMV-associated chains recognize CMV antigens.

PCR used 60 Vbeta primers and 13 Jbeta primers. Measured with immunoSEQ multiplex PCR; TCRdb has only the in-frame clones, and not every one. This sample has roughly 200,000 clones, with 75% to 80% found just once. The CDR3 is made up of 16 amino acids. Trimming cost V 7 bases and J 5 bases, with 21 bases left between them. The germline gives CDR1 ENHRY, CDR2 SYGVKD. With respect to this clone: Its antigen is still unknown.

Sequenced input: PBMCs. The TCR comes from a woman aged 25 to 45 in good health and CMV-seropositive. The chain combines TRBV10-3 with TRBJ2-1; a possible D gene is TRBD1 (5 bases). The CDR3 here is CAITSETDASHNEQFF. DNA for the CDR3: TGTGCCATCACCAGTGAGACAGATGCCTCTCACAATGAGCAGTTCTTC.